The 4 T cell receptor beta chains below all came from one sample that was sequenced in a study of OX40 agonist ivuxolimab in advanced cancers. Here immunoSEQ multiplex PCR was the method, and the copy in TCRdb shows in-frame clones only, minus some. The sample records tens of thousands of clones, roughly nine tenths being singletons. Sequencing was performed on CD4+ or CD8+ T cells sorted from blood, taken in a trial of the OX40 agonist ivuxolimab. Every receptor here comes from an adult with an advanced solid tumor such as melanoma, head and neck, liver or kidney cancer.

The chain uses TRBV5-1 and TRBJ2-7; 11 bases line up with TRBD2. Germline V gene lookup returns CDR1 SGHRS and CDR2 YFSETQ. Germline trimming cut 4 bases from V and 3 bases from J; bases unmatched to any gene: 18. The CDR3 has 19 residues. CDR3 nucleotide sequence: TGCGCCAGCAGCGAGACTTCTTTCGTTAATAGCGGGAGGGTCTACGAGCAGTACTTC. Its translation: CASSETSFVNSGRVYEQYF.

This clone came up once. This chain links TRBV27 with TRBJ1-1, with unresolved D. V shed 6 bases and J shed 8 bases, with 13 bases lying between them. The CDR3 has 12 amino acids. The germline gives CDR1 MNHEY, CDR2 SMNVEV (reference sequence). In nucleotides, the CDR3 is TGTGCCAGCAGCTCAAACCCCTCGGAAGCTTTCTTT. Encoded protein: CASSSNPSEAFF.

This clone has a single count. This chain connects TRBV5-1 to TRBJ2-1; 10 bases line up with TRBD1. V lost 1 base to trimming and J lost 6 bases; unmatched junction nucleotides: 10. The CDR3 covers 17 residues. Germline V gene sequence: CDR1 SGHRS, CDR2 YFSETQ. CDR3 in DNA: TGCGCCAGCAGCTTGTATTCTCCGGGACAGGGGATCAATGAGCAGTTCTTC. It yields the protein CASSLYSPGQGINEQFF.

The chain links TRBV7-6 to TRBJ2-1; 9 nucleotides align to TRBD1. This CDR3 is built from 16 residues. V shed 1 base, J shed 6 bases, and the junction held 7 bases outside the gene matches. Germline CDR1 SGHVS, CDR2 FNYEAQ. CDR3 bases: TGTGCCAGCAGCTTAGGACCGGGACAGGGTTTCAATGAGCAGTTCTTC. Translating it yields CASSLGPGQGFNEQFF.